This T cell receptor (beta chain) was found in a study of shared clonotypes between healthy human individuals. Points from the study as a whole: A handful of donors shared approximately 5% of their naive CD4 clonotypes.

In the case of this clone: Its target is unknown.

Naive CD8 cells, CD45RO-negative and positively selected for CCR7, excluded terminally differentiated effector memory CD45RA+ cells. The donor population consisted of healthy HIV-negative adults with no recent acute infections or vaccinations. This CDR3 contains 13 residues. V dropped 4 bases and J dropped 9 bases, with 13 bases sitting between them. Germline V gives CDR1 WNHNN, CDR2 SYGVQD (reference sequence). Only in-frame clones appear in the TCRdb table, and some are missing; sequencing was by immunoSEQ multiplex PCR. Among some 1,900,000 clones, roughly 95% were seen once, and the ten largest hold more than 0.95%.

The sequenced sample was naive CD8+ T cells sorted from blood. The chain has TRBV10-1 and TRBJ2-1, with D hard to call. This TCR was recovered from a man aged 18 to 30 in good health. CDR3 in DNA: TGCGCCAGCAGTGGGGCAATGGGTCCTGAGCAGTTCTTC. As protein: CASSGAMGPEQFF.